The 19 T cell receptor beta chains presented below share a single source sample, sequenced in a study of CD8+ T cells in alopecia areata. Following extraction, RNA underwent reverse transcription to cDNA, which served as the sequencing template. This table comes from immunoSEQ multiplex PCR, and its TCRdb copy is limited to in-frame clones, with some not included. The sample contains over 250,000 clones, 60% of which appear only once. Documented treatment: oral pan-JAK inhibitor, 5-10 mg twice daily. The sample was CD4+ T cells sorted from blood, taken at approximately week 52, from a patient treated with tofacitinib. The receptors originated from a human donor with alopecia areata.

J is TRBJ2-6 and V is TRBV29-1; 9 bases map to TRBD1. V was pared by 4 bases and J by 0 bases, with 4 bases of the junction left unmatched. The CDR3 loop spans 16 amino acids. Looked up from germline, CDR1 is SQVTM and CDR2 is ANQGSEA. CDR3 sequence (DNA): TGCAGCGTTGGCACAGGGGGCATCTCTGGGGCCAACGTCCTGACTTTC. Its protein is CSVGTGGISGANVLTF.

The rearrangement joins TRBV7-8 to TRBJ2-7; 7 bases match TRBD1. Germline V lookup: CDR1 SGHVS, CDR2 FQNEAQ. The ends lost 5 bases at V and 6 bases at J; junction bases unmatched: 13. The CDR3 consists of 15 residues. The CDR3 protein is CASSLGQATDGEQYF. In DNA form, the CDR3 reads TGTGCCAGCAGCCTAGGACAGGCAACTGATGGCGAGCAGTACTTC.

This clone was seen a few times. This rearrangement joins TRBV6-6 to TRBJ2-7; no clear D. V was clipped by 5 bases and J by 7 bases, with 15 bases between them. CDR1 MNHNY and CDR2 SVGAGI come from the germline V gene (reference sequence). This CDR3 is 13 amino acids long. The CDR3 is CASSTDTTKEQYF. The CDR3 DNA reads as TGTGCCAGCAGTACCGACACAACTAAGGAGCAGTACTTC.

This rearrangement joins TRBV5-1 to TRBJ2-1; no definite D call. Trimming took off 4 bases at V and 5 bases at J, with 16 bases between the two ends. CDR1 is SGHRS and CDR2 is YFSETQ in the germline V gene. This CDR3 has 15 amino acids. Here the CDR3 reads CASSPTPIIDNEQFF. CDR3 DNA sequence: TGCGCCAGCAGCCCGACCCCAATCATCGACAATGAGCAGTTCTTC.

The sample holds a few counts of this clone. The V gene is TRBV5-1, the J gene TRBJ2-7, with D maybe TRBD2 (5 bases). This CDR3 comprises 15 residues. Trimming removed 0 bases at V and 6 bases at J, with 16 bases between. Per germline, CDR1 SGHRS and CDR2 YFSETQ. CDR3 in amino acids: CASSLATASEGEQYF. The CDR3 nucleotides read TGCGCCAGCAGCTTGGCCACGGCGTCCGAGGGCGAGCAGTACTTC.

The chain combines TRBV18 with TRBJ2-3; the D is unclear. This CDR3 is 14 amino acids long. V lost 0 bases, J lost 1 base, and 5 bases lay in between. Per germline, CDR1 KGHSH and CDR2 LQKENI. The CDR3 sequence: CASSPPQRTDTQYF. CDR3 bases: TGTGCCAGCTCACCACCGCAGCGCACAGATACGCAGTATTTT.

This clone was counted between two and nine times. The rearrangement joins TRBV5-6 to TRBJ1-5, with D tentatively TRBD1 (6 bases). This CDR3 comprises 15 residues. Trimming took 4 bases from V and 2 from J, leaving 13 bases between them. Germline loops: CDR1 SGHDT, CDR2 YYEEEE. CDR3 loop: CASSNRVRGNQPQHF. CDR3 nucleotides: TGTGCCAGCAGCAACAGGGTTAGGGGCAATCAGCCCCAGCATTTT.

This clone was counted only a few times. This sample includes further DNA sequences coding for the same CDR3. The rearrangement links TRBV9 to TRBJ2-6; no definite D call. This CDR3 has 15 residues. Per the germline V gene, CDR1 is SGDLS and CDR2 is YYNGEE. Deletions cut 0 bases from V and 0 bases from J, with 4 bases between. CDR3 nucleotides: TGTGCCAGCAGCGTAGGCTCCTCTGGGGCCAACGTCCTGACTTTC. Residues: CASSVGSSGANVLTF.

A few counts support this clone. The chain links TRBV4-2 to TRBJ2-3; the D call may be TRBD1 or TRBD2 (5 bases each). The CDR3 is 16 amino acids. V lost 0 bases, J lost 4 bases, and 14 bases lay in between. Per germline, CDR1 LGHNA and CDR2 YNFKEQ. The CDR3 bases are TGTGCCAGCAGCCAAGATATCACAGGAGGTTCAGATACGCAGTATTTT. This encodes CASSQDITGGSDTQYF.

The chain recombines TRBV5-1 with TRBJ2-2; perhaps TRBD1 as D (6 bases). Deletions cut 4 bases from V and 2 bases from J, with 12 bases between. Per the germline V gene, CDR1 is SGHRS and CDR2 is YFSETQ. This CDR3 has 15 amino acids. The chain's CDR3 is CASSDDRKNTGELFF. The CDR3 nucleotides are TGCGCCAGCAGCGACGACAGGAAAAACACCGGGGAGCTGTTTTTT.

The chain couples TRBV10-2 to TRBJ2-7; TRBD1 matches at 8 bases. This CDR3 is 16 amino acids long. CDR1 is WSHSY, CDR2 SAAADI, per germline. V gave up 6 bases and J gave up 0 bases; unmatched junction bases: 10. The DNA of the CDR3 is TGCGCCAGCAGGGAAGGACAGGGTGGGACCTCCTACGAGCAGTACTTC. It encodes CASREGQGGTSYEQYF.

V is TRBV30 and J is TRBJ1-1; no clear D. The germline gives CDR1 GTSNPN, CDR2 SVGIG (reference sequence). This CDR3 region has 16 residues. V lost 0 bases and J 1 base, leaving 15 bases between the germline ends. The CDR3 protein is CAWSVLLGLTNTEAFF. CDR3 DNA: TGTGCCTGGAGTGTACTGTTAGGGCTCACGAACACTGAAGCTTTCTTT.

This clone was found a few times. V gene TRBV29-1 combines with J gene TRBJ1-6; D gene unclear. The CDR3 extends over 13 amino acids. CDR1 SQVTM and CDR2 ANQGSEA come from the germline V gene. V was pared by 6 bases and J by 9 bases, with 15 bases between. The CDR3 here is CSVQGPGGSPLHF. The CDR3 DNA reads as TGCAGCGTCCAAGGCCCCGGCGGTTCACCCCTCCACTTT.

This clone was observed a few times. The chain joins TRBV11-2 to TRBJ2-1, with TRBD1 matching over 9 bases. The CDR3 is 15 residues long. From germline, CDR1 is SGHAT and CDR2 FQNNGV. Losses at the gene ends were 4 bases for V and 6 bases for J; bases not matched to a gene: 7. Here the CDR3 DNA reads TGTGCCAGCAGCTCCTTAAGGACAGGGGCCAATGAGCAGTTCTTC. Its translation is CASSSLRTGANEQFF.

The J gene is TRBJ2-7, the V gene TRBV4-3, with D perhaps matching TRBD2 (5 bases). The V end was cut by 0 bases, the J end by 7 bases, with 19 bases between. CDR1 and CDR2 (germline): LGHNA, YSLEER. This CDR3 is 16 amino acids long. The CDR3: CASSQDSLAGSGEQYF. In DNA form, the CDR3 reads TGCGCCAGCAGCCAAGATAGCCTAGCTGGGTCGGGAGAGCAGTACTTC.

This clone was seen a handful of times. The J gene is TRBJ1-4, the V gene TRBV5-1; 9 positions match TRBD1. The V gene's germline CDR1 is SGHRS and CDR2 YFSETQ. V was clipped by 0 bases and J by 8 bases; unmatched bases: 2. This CDR3 has 14 amino acids. CDR3 nucleotide sequence: TGCGCCAGCAGCTTGGGGACAGGGGACGAAAAACTGTTTTTT. Translation gives CASSLGTGDEKLFF.

The chain links TRBV6-5 to TRBJ1-2, with unresolved D. The germline CDR1 and CDR2 sequences are MNHEY and SVGAGI. This CDR3 is 14 amino acids long. Trimming took 4 bases from V and 0 from J, leaving 9 bases between them. The CDR3: CASSFIASNYGYTF. In DNA form, the CDR3 reads TGTGCCAGCAGTTTTATTGCCTCTAACTATGGCTACACCTTC.

The chain has TRBV30 and TRBJ2-7; possible D gene TRBD2, 5 bases. The germline gives CDR1 GTSNPN, CDR2 SVGIG (reference sequence). The CDR3 totals 16 residues. V was shortened by 3 bases and J by 0 bases, with 18 bases between the two germline ends. The DNA for the CDR3 is TGTGCCTGGAGGACCCCGGCGACGGGAAGCTCCTACGAGCAGTACTTC. It encodes CAWRTPATGSSYEQYF.

V gene TRBV29-1 combines with J gene TRBJ2-1; D is possibly TRBD2 (6 bases). Trimming cost V 3 bases and J 0 bases, with 9 bases left between them. Germline CDR1 reads SQVTM; CDR2 reads ANQGSEA. The CDR3 runs 14 residues. CDR3 nucleotide sequence: TGCAGCGTTGAGAGCGGGTCCTCCTACAATGAGCAGTTCTTC. Residues: CSVESGSSYNEQFF.